This is a list of T cell receptor beta chains from one sample in a study of CD8 T cells in Susac syndrome. TCRdb passed the immunoSEQ multiplex PCR reads through MiXCR, listing each CDR3 protein once. The repertoire includes about 130,000 distinct CDR3 sequences, 90% to 95% of them detected once, and around 0.12% sits in the top ten. The sample comprised CD4+ T cells from PBMCs. All receptors come from a human donor with multiple sclerosis. CDR3s include the opening cysteine and the closing phenylalanine or tryptophan. Each record gives: V gene, clone size, CDR3 protein. Clone size, where shown, is once, few, many, or a class for clones that have expanded.

>TRBV5-1|NA
CASSLAGNRPNGSPLHF
>TRBV19|NA
CASSYDHPYEQYF
>TRBV7-3|NA
CASSLTGVGAVNTGELFF
>TRBV3-1|NA
CASSQQPGELFF
>TRBV12-3/TRBV12-4|NA
CASPSGTGSYEQYF
>TRBV7-9|NA
CASSWAGVGTTEAFF
>TRBV5-4|NA
CASSLSGSVTNEQYF
>TRBV29-1|NA
CSVGPTGAHEQYF
>TRBV19|few
CASSRPGTEAFF
>TRBV19|NA
CASSIGQHYGYTF
>TRBV27|once
CASSLRAARDSQPQHF
>TRBV2|NA
CASSATSGRKTQYF
>TRBV30|NA
CAWSVSGAVETQYF
>TRBV3-1|once
CASSPGGQRQYF
>TRBV12-3/TRBV12-4|NA
CASIVAQRRTGELFF
>TRBV7-3|NA
CASSLLPGSYGYTF
>TRBV30|NA
CAWKEVFF
>TRBV5-1|NA
CASSWGLRDEQFF
>TRBV30|NA
CAWKGFGNTIYF
>TRBV5-1|NA
CASSAPNEQYF
>TRBV30|once
CAWTSAGTEAFF
>TRBV9|NA
CASSVASQGVYEQFF
>TRBV12-3/TRBV12-4|NA
CASSLNRGEAFF
>TRBV7-9|NA
CASGQGGGDEKLFF
>TRBV5-6|NA
CASSPGPVYEQYF
>TRBV18|NA
CASSPGDQSGYTF
>TRBV3-1|NA
CASSQRGPEAFF
>TRBV27|NA
CASSSRAAYYEQYF
>TRBV6-5|once
CASSYFPDRGAEQYF
>TRBV27|NA
CASSRTPLDEQYF